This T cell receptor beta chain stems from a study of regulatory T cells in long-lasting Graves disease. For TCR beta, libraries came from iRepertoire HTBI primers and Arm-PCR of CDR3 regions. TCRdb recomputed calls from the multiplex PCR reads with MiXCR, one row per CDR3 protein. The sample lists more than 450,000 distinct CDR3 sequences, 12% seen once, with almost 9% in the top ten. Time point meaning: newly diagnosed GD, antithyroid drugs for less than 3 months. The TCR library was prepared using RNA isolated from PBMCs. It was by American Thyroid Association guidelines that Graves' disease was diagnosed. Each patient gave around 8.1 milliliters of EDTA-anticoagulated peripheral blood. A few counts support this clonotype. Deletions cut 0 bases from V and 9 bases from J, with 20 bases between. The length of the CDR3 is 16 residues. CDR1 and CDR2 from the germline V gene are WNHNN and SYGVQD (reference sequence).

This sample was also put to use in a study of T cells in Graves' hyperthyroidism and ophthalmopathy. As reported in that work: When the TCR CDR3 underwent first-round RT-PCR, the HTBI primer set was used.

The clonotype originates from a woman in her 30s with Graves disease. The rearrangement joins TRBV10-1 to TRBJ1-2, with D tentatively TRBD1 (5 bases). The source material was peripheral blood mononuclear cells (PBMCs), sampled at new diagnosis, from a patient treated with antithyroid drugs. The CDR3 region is CASSESFRERFLCYTF. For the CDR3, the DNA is TGCGCCAGCAGTGAGTCGTTCAGGGAAAGGTTTTTGTGCTACACCTTC.